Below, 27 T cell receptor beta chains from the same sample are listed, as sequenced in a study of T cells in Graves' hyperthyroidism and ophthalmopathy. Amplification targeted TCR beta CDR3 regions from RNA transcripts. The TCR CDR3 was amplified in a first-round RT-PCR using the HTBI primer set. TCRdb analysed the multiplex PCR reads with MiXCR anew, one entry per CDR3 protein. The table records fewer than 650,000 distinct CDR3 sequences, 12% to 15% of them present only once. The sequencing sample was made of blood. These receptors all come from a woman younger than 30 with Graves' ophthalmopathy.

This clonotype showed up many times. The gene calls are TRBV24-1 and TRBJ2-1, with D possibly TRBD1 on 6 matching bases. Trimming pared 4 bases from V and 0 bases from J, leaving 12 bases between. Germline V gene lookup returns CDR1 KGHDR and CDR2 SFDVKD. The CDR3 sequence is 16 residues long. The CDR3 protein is CATSEDSPSSYNEQFF. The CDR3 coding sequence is TGTGCCACCAGTGAGGACAGCCCGAGCTCCTACAATGAGCAGTTCTTC.

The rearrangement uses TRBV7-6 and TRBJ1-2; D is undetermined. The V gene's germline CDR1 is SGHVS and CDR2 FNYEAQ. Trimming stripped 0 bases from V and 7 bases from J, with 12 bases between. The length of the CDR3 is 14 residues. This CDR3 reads CASSLALTAGGYTF. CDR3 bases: TGTGCCAGCAGCTTAGCCCTGACGGCCGGTGGCTACACCTTC.

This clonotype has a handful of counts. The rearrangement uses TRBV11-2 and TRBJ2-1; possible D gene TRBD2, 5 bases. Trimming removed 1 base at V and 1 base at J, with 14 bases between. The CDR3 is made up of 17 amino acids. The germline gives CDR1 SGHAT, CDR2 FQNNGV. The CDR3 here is CASSLVGIARSYNEQFF. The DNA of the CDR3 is TGTGCCAGCAGCTTAGTAGGTATAGCGAGGTCCTACAATGAGCAGTTCTTC.

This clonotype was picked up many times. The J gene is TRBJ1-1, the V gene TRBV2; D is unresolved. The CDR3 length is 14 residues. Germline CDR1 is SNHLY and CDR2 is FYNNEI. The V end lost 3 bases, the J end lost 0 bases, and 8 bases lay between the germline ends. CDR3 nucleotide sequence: TGTGCCAGCAGTGAGGTGTCCATGAACACTGAAGCTTTCTTT. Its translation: CASSEVSMNTEAFF.

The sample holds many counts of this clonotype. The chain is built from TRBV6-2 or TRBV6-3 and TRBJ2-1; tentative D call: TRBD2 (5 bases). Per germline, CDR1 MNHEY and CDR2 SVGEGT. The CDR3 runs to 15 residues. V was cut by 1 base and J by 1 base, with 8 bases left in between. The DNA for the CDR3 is TGTGCCAGCAGTTACTTGGGCGGGTCCTACAATGAGCAGTTCTTC. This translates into CASSYLGGSYNEQFF.

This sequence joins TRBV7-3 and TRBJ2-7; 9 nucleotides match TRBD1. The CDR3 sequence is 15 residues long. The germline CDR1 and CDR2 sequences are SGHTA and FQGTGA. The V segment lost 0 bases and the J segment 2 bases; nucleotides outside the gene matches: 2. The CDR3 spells CASSLTGDRAYEQYF. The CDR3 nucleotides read TGTGCCAGCAGCTTAACCGGGGACAGGGCCTACGAGCAGTACTTC.

The CDR3 bases are TGTGCCAGTACCATAACCGGGGCCCACTACGAGCAGTACTTC. It codes for CASTITGAHYEQYF. This chain joins TRBV19 and TRBJ2-7; D possibly matches TRBD1 or TRBD2 (5 bases each). Trimming left V 7 bases short and J 3 bases short, with 16 bases between. The CDR3 spans 14 residues. In germline, CDR1 is LNHDA, CDR2 SQIVND (reference sequence).

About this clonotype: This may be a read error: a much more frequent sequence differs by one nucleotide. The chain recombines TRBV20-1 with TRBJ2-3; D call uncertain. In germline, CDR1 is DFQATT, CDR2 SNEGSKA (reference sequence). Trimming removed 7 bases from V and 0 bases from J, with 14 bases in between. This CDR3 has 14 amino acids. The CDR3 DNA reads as TGCAGTGTTCCGGACGGATCTAGCACAGATACGCAGTATTTT. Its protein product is CSVPDGSSTDTQYF.

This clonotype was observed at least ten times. The chain's CDR3 is CSVPPRERTDTQYF. In DNA, the CDR3 is TGCAGCGTTCCGCCCCGGGAACGGACAGATACGCAGTATTTT. V gene TRBV29-1 combines with J gene TRBJ2-3; TRBD2 is a possible D gene (5 bases). CDR3 length: 14 residues. V dropped 5 bases and J dropped 3 bases, with 15 bases sitting between them. CDR1 is SQVTM, CDR2 ANQGSEA, per germline.

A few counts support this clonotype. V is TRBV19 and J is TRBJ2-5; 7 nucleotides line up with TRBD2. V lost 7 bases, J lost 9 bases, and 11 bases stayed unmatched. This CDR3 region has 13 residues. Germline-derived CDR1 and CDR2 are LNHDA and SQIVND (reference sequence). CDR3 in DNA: TGTGCCAGTAATAGCGGGCGATTTGAAGCCCAGTACTTC. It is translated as CASNSGRFEAQYF.

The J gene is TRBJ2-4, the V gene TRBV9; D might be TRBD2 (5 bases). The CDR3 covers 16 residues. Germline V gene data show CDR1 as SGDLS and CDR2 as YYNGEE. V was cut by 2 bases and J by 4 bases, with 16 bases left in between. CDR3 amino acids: CASSVDFIEPKNIQYF. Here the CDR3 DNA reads TGTGCCAGCAGCGTGGACTTCATAGAACCAAAAAACATTCAGTACTTC.

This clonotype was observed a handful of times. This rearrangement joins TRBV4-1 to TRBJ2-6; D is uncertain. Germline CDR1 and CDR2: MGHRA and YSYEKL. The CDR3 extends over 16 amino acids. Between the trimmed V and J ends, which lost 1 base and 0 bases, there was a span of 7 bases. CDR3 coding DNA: TGCGCCAGCAGCCAAGTCGTCCTCTCTGGGGCCAACGTCCTGACTTTC. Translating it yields CASSQVVLSGANVLTF.

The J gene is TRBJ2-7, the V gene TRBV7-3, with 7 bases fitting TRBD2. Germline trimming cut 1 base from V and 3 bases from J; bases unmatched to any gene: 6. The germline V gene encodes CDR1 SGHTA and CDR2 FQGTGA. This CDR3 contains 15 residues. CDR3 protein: CASSLNTGGHYEQYF. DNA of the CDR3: TGTGCCAGCAGCTTAAACACGGGAGGCCACTACGAGCAGTACTTC.

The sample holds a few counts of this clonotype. CDR3 in amino acids: CASMVTDTQYF. The CDR3 coding sequence is TGTGCCAGCATGGTCACAGATACGCAGTATTTT. The chain couples TRBV6-1 to TRBJ2-3; D is undetermined. Germline CDR1 MNHNS, CDR2 SASEGT. CDR3 length: 11 residues. V gave up 7 bases and J gave up 2 bases, with 4 bases separating them.

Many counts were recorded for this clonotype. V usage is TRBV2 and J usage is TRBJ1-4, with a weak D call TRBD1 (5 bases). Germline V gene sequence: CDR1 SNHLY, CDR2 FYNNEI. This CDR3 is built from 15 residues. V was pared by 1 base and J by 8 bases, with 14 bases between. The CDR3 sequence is CASSEGGTGPEKLFF. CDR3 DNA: TGTGCCAGCAGTGAAGGGGGGACCGGGCCCGAAAAACTGTTTTTT.

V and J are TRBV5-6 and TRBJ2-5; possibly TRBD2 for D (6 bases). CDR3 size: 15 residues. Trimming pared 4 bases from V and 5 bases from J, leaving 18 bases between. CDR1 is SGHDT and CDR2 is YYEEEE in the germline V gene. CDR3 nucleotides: TGTGCCAGCAGCCCAGCCCGGGGGTCCGTGGAGACCCAGTACTTC. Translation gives CASSPARGSVETQYF.

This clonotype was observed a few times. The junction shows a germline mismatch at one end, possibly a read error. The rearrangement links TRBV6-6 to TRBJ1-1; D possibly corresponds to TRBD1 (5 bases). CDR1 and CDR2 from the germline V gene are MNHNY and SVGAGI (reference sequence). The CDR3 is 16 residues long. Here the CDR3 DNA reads TGTGCCAGCAGTTACTCGCCCCCTGGTCAGGGCACTGAAGCTCTCTTT. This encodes CASSYSPPGQGTEALF.

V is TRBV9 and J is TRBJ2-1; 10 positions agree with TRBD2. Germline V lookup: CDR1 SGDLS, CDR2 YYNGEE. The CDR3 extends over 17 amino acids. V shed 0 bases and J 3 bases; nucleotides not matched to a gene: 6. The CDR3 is CASSVGLLAGVYNEQFF. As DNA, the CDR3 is TGTGCCAGCAGCGTAGGCCTCCTAGCGGGAGTCTACAATGAGCAGTTCTTC.

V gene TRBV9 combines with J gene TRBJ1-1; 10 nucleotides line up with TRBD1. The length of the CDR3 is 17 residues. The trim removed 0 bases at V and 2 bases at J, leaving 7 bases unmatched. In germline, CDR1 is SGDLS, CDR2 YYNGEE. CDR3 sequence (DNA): TGTGCCAGCAGCGTAGCTGGACAGGGGGGGTTAAACACTGAAGCTTTCTTT. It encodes CASSVAGQGGLNTEAFF.

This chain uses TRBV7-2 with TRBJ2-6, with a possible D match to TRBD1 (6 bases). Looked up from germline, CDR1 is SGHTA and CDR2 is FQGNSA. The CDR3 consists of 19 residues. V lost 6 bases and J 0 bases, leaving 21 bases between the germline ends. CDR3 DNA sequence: TGTGCCAGCAGACCAGGGACACAACTACCCCCCTCTGGGGCCAACGTCCTGACTTTC. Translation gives CASRPGTQLPPSGANVLTF.

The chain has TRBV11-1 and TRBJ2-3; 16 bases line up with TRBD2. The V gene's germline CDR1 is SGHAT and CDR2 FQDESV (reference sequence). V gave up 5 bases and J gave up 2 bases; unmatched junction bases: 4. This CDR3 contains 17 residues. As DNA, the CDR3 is TGTGCCAGCAGCCTGGGGACTAGCGGGAGGGACACAGATACGCAGTATTTT. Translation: CASSLGTSGRDTDTQYF. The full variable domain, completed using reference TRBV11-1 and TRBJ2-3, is EAEVAQSPRYKITEKSQAVAFWCDPISGHATLYWYRQILGQGPELLVQFQDESVVDDSQLPKDRFSAERLKGVDSTLKIQPAELGDSAMYLCASSLGTSGRDTDTQYFGPGTRLTVL.

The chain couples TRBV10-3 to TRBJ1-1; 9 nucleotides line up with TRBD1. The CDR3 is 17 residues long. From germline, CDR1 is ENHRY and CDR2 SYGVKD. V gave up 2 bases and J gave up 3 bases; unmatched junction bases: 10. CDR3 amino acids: CAISEKGQGFVDTEAFF. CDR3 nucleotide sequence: TGTGCCATCAGTGAGAAGGGACAGGGTTTTGTTGACACTGAAGCTTTCTTT.

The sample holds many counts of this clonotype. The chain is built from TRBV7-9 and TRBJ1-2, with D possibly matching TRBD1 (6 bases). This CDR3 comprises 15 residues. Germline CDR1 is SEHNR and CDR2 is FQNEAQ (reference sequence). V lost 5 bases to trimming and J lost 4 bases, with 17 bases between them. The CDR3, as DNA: TGTGCCAGCAGCCCCGCCGGGGGGCCCGGCTATGGCTACACCTTC. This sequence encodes CASSPAGGPGYGYTF. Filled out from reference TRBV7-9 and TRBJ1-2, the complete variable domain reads DTGVSQNPRHKITKRGQNVTFRCDPISEHNRLYWYRQTLGQGPEFLTYFQNEAQLEKSRLLSDRFSAERPKGSFSTLEIQRTEQGDSAMYLCASSPAGGPGYGYTFGSGTRLTVV.

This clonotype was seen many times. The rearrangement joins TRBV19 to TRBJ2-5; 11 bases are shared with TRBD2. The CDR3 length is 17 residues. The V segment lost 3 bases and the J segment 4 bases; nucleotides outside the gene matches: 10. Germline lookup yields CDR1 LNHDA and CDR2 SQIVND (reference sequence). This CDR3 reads CASSIGTLLAGAETQYF. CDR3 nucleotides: TGTGCCAGTAGTATCGGCACCTTACTAGCGGGAGCAGAGACCCAGTACTTC. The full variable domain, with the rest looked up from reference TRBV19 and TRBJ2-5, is DGGITQSPKYLFRKEGQNVTLSCEQNLNHDAMYWYRQDPGQGLRLIYYSQIVNDFQKGDIAEGYSVSREKKESFPLTVTSAQKNPTAFYLCASSIGTLLAGAETQYFGPGTRLLVL.

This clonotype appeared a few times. The CDR3 sequence is CASSHRLAGREQFF. In nucleotides, the CDR3 is TGTGCCAGCAGCCACAGACTAGCGGGACGCGAGCAGTTCTTC. The genes are TRBV3-1 and TRBJ2-1, with 11 nucleotides matching TRBD2. This CDR3 contains 14 residues. Per the germline V gene, CDR1 is LGHDT and CDR2 is YNNKEL (reference sequence). The V and J ends lost 3 bases and 10 bases, in that order; junction bases with no gene match: 5.

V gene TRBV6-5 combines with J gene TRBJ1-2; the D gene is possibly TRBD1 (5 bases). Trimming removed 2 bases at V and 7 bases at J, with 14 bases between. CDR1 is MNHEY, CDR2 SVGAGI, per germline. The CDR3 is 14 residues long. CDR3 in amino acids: CASSYISGRGGYTF. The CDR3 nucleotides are TGTGCCAGCAGTTACATCAGTGGTAGGGGTGGCTACACCTTC.

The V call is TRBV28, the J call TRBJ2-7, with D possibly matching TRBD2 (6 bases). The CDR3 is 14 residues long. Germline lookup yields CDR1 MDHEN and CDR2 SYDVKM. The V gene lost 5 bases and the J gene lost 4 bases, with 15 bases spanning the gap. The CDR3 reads CASSDLADYYEQYF. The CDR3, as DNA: TGTGCCAGCAGTGATTTAGCGGACTATTACGAGCAGTACTTC.